This TCR beta chain was retrieved from a study of blood T cell repertoires in COVID-19. Clinical history reported by participants formed the basis on which cohorts were assigned. The V gene lost 4 bases and the J gene lost 0 bases, with 20 bases spanning the gap. The CDR3 length is 18 residues. The germline V gene has CDR1 SGHNT and CDR2 YYREEE (reference sequence). In the authors' workflow: Estimation of nucleated cell counts relied on the amplification of reference gene primers. Data came from immunoSEQ multiplex PCR; TCRdb stores just in-frame clones and leaves some out. The D gene and trimming were derived from the DNA, and the V and J assignments and clone size from that table. The table has about 330,000 clones, roughly 90% seen once.

The V and J genes are TRBV5-4 and TRBJ1-3; D perhaps matches TRBD1 (5 bases). The specimen was PBMCs or T cells enriched from blood (not recorded which). This receptor was obtained from a woman aged 25 to 45 who had recovered from COVID-19. The CDR3 bases are TGTGCCAGCAGCCAGGCCGGCGGGACGGGGATCTCTGGAAACACCATATATTTT. Protein product: CASSQAGGTGISGNTIYF.